A single sample is the source of the 32 T cell receptor beta chains below, sequenced in a study of early T cells in non-severe SARS-CoV-2 infection. Via MiXCR, TCRdb re-called the 5' RACE reads, giving one row per CDR3 protein. The data show 80,000 to 95,000 distinct CDR3 sequences, with approximately 13% seen just once and over 6.5% held by the top ten. Material: whole blood. These receptors were obtained from an adult who was a healthcare worker with PCR-confirmed SARS-CoV-2 infection or an uninfected control (not recorded which).

There are a few counts of this clonotype. The chain carries TRBV5-6 and TRBJ2-7; D assignment may be TRBD1 or TRBD2 (5 bases each). Trimming shortened V by 4 bases and J by 5 bases, and 13 bases separated the two germline ends. There are 13 residues in the CDR3. Germline values: CDR1 SGHDT, CDR2 YYEEEE. The CDR3 sequence is CASSKTGGNEQYF. In DNA, the CDR3 is TGTGCCAGCAGCAAAACAGGAGGTAACGAGCAGTACTTC.

The chain has TRBV7-6 and TRBJ2-6; D not certain. In germline, CDR1 is SGHVS, CDR2 FNYEAQ. The CDR3 has 17 residues. Trimming stripped 3 bases from V and 2 bases from J, with 14 bases between. The CDR3 loop is CASSLSTVGAGANVLTF. DNA of the CDR3: TGTGCCAGCAGCTTGAGCACTGTGGGCGCTGGGGCCAACGTCCTGACTTTC.

This clonotype was observed at least ten times. Written as DNA, the CDR3 is TGTGCCTGGAGCCCTCTAGCGGGAGAGTACAATGAGCAGTTCTTC. Translating gives CAWSPLAGEYNEQFF. The rearrangement uses TRBV30 and TRBJ2-1; the match to TRBD2 covers 10 bases. J was trimmed by 4 bases and V by 3 bases; bases with no gene match: 6. Germline values: CDR1 GTSNPN, CDR2 SVGIG (reference sequence). This CDR3 is 15 amino acids long.

At least ten counts were recorded for this clonotype. The chain combines TRBV6-2 or TRBV6-3 with TRBJ2-7; D not resolved. The CDR3 spans 17 residues. The germline V gene has CDR1 MNHEY and CDR2 SVGEGT. Trimming took 4 bases from V and 0 from J, leaving 19 bases between them. This CDR3 reads CASSFLSSFGSSYEQYF. The CDR3 DNA sequence: TGTGCCAGCAGTTTCCTTAGCAGCTTCGGCAGCTCCTACGAGCAGTACTTC.

In its sample, this clonotype was seen a few times. The V gene is TRBV10-2, the J gene TRBJ1-2; D is uncertain. Germline CDR1 WSHSY, CDR2 SAAADI. The CDR3 spans 14 residues. Trimming left V 0 bases short and J 8 bases short, with 13 bases between. CDR3 residues: CASSESIHSWGYTF. The CDR3 nucleotides read TGCGCCAGCAGTGAGTCAATACACTCCTGGGGCTACACCTTC.

This clonotype appeared many times. This chain connects TRBV6-5 to TRBJ2-3; 7 positions match TRBD2. Looked up from germline, CDR1 is MNHEY and CDR2 is SVGAGI. This CDR3 has 11 amino acids. The J segment lost 6 bases and the V segment lost 6 bases, leaving 0 bases of the junction unmatched. The CDR3 DNA sequence: TGTGCCAGCAGGGGGGGGGATACGCAGTATTTT. Protein sequence: CASRGGDTQYF.

This clonotype has ten or more counts. The gene calls are TRBV20-1 and TRBJ2-7; D is undetermined. CDR3 size: 11 residues. Trimming removed 6 bases at V and 2 bases at J, with 8 bases between. Germline V gene lookup returns CDR1 DFQATT and CDR2 SNEGSKA (reference sequence). Written as DNA, the CDR3 is TGCAGTGCCCACATGGCCTACGAGCAGTACTTC. The encoded protein is CSAHMAYEQYF.

This clonotype was observed many times. The gene calls are TRBV7-9 and TRBJ2-3; D remains ambiguous. Germline values: CDR1 SEHNR, CDR2 FQNEAQ (reference sequence). V was clipped by 8 bases and J by 0 bases, with 18 bases between them. The CDR3 loop spans 16 amino acids. DNA of the CDR3: TGTGCCAGCCTAAAAGACGGCGGACGGAGCACAGATACGCAGTATTTT. Its translation: CASLKDGGRSTDTQYF. The variable domain in full, with the rest retrieved from reference TRBV7-9 and TRBJ2-3, is DTGVSQNPRHKITKRGQNVTFRCDPISEHNRLYWYRQTLGQGPEFLTYFQNEAQLEKSRLLSDRFSAERPKGSFSTLEIQRTEQGDSAMYLCASLKDGGRSTDTQYFGPGTRLTVL.

This clonotype has a handful of counts. The chain joins TRBV5-4 to TRBJ1-1, with 9 bases aligning to TRBD1. Per germline, CDR1 SGHNT and CDR2 YYREEE (reference sequence). V lost 0 bases and J lost 1; bases outside the gene matches: 1. CDR3 length equals 15 residues. Here the CDR3 DNA reads TGTGCCAGCAGCTTGGGGGGACAGGGGAACACTGAAGCTTTCTTT. It is translated as CASSLGGQGNTEAFF.

The chain employs TRBV29-1 and TRBJ2-3; 7 positions match TRBD2. Trimming removed 6 bases from V and 4 bases from J; junction bases left unmatched: 10. CDR1 and CDR2 (germline): SQVTM, ANQGSEA. CDR3 length: 14 residues. CDR3 DNA: TGCAGCGTCGGGAGCTGGCGGGAGCCAGATACGCAGTATTTT. This sequence encodes CSVGSWREPDTQYF.

This clonotype was picked up many times. The chain combines TRBV4-3 with TRBJ1-6; possibly TRBD1 for D (5 bases). From germline, CDR1 is LGHNA and CDR2 YSLEER. V lost 0 bases, J lost 10 bases, and 16 bases lay in between. This CDR3 has 16 amino acids. The CDR3 DNA is TGCGCCAGCAGCCAAGATAGAGGGCCAGGGTTGTCACCCCTCCACTTT. Its protein is CASSQDRGPGLSPLHF.

The chain couples TRBV7-6 to TRBJ1-2; a possible D gene is TRBD1 (5 bases). V was cut by 1 base and J by 7 bases, with 19 bases left in between. The CDR3 is made up of 16 amino acids. Germline V gives CDR1 SGHVS, CDR2 FNYEAQ. The CDR3 DNA reads TGTGCCAGCAGCTTAGTTGGGTTGCGGGACGGGAGTGGCTACACCTTC. Translating it yields CASSLVGLRDGSGYTF. Drawing the rest from reference TRBV7-6 and TRBJ1-2, the complete variable domain is GAGVSQSPRYKVTKRGQDVALRCDPISGHVSLYWYRQALGQGPEFLTYFNYEAQQDKSGLPNDRFSAERPEGSISTLTIQRTEQRDSAMYRCASSLVGLRDGSGYTFGSGTRLTVV.

This chain uses TRBV9 with TRBJ2-5; the D is unclear. There are 15 residues in the CDR3. Germline V lookup: CDR1 SGDLS, CDR2 YYNGEE. V lost 4 bases and J 2 bases, leaving 15 bases between the germline ends. The CDR3 spells CASSPRDLSQETQYF. The CDR3 DNA sequence: TGTGCCAGCAGCCCGCGCGACCTTTCGCAAGAGACCCAGTACTTC.

A few counts support this clonotype. The rearrangement links TRBV7-2 to TRBJ2-1, with D perhaps assigned TRBD1 or TRBD2 (5 bases each). V was cut by 5 bases and J by 7 bases, with 15 bases left in between. This CDR3 comprises 14 residues. CDR1 and CDR2 from the germline V gene are SGHTA and FQGNSA. The CDR3 region has the DNA TGTGCCAGCAGCCTGGAGCAGGGACGAAATGAGCAGTTCTTC. This translates into CASSLEQGRNEQFF.

This clonotype occurred a few times. The chain has TRBV29-1 and TRBJ2-5, with D perhaps assigned TRBD1 or TRBD2 (5 bases each). The ends were cut back, 6 bases at V and 4 bases at J, with 24 bases in the middle. This CDR3 is 16 amino acids long. In germline, CDR1 is SQVTM, CDR2 ANQGSEA. CDR3 protein: CSVYPVRQSRGETQYF. CDR3 in DNA: TGCAGCGTCTACCCCGTTAGACAGTCTCGGGGAGAGACCCAGTACTTC.

The V gene is TRBV7-2, the J gene TRBJ2-1; 8 bases are a match to TRBD2. Trimming removed 2 bases from V and 8 bases from J; junction bases left unmatched: 8. The CDR3 length is 15 residues. CDR1 and CDR2 (germline): SGHTA, FQGNSA. The CDR3: CASSLRSSGGDEQFF. CDR3 nucleotides: TGTGCCAGCAGCTTAAGGTCATCCGGGGGGGATGAGCAGTTCTTC. Supplemented by reference TRBV7-2 and TRBJ2-1, the full variable domain reads GAGVSQSPSNKVTEKGKDVELRCDPISGHTALYWYRQSLGQGLEFLIYFQGNSAPDKSGLPSDRFSAERTGGSVSTLTIQRTQQEDSAVYLCASSLRSSGGDEQFFGPGTRLTVL.

This clonotype occurred a few times. The chain couples TRBV20-1 to TRBJ2-3; 7 nucleotides line up with TRBD1. The germline V gene has CDR1 DFQATT and CDR2 SNEGSKA (reference sequence). This CDR3 comprises 13 residues. The V and J ends lost 6 bases and 3 bases, in that order; junction bases with no gene match: 6. The CDR3 loop reads CSAEGQQTDTQYF. For the CDR3, the DNA is TGCAGTGCAGAGGGACAGCAGACAGATACGCAGTATTTT.

The chain couples TRBV19 to TRBJ2-3, with TRBD1 matching over 8 bases. CDR3 length: 16 amino acids. The germline V gene encodes CDR1 LNHDA and CDR2 SQIVND (reference sequence). V lost 1 base to trimming and J lost 5 bases; unmatched junction nucleotides: 8. CDR3 sequence reads: CASSIGRDRQKDTQYF. DNA for the CDR3: TGTGCCAGTAGTATAGGTCGGGACAGGCAAAAAGATACGCAGTATTTT.

The chain combines TRBV28 with TRBJ2-3; D not certain. With 2 bases removed from V and 1 base from J, the gap between germline ends came to 16 bases. Germline loops: CDR1 MDHEN, CDR2 SYDVKM. The CDR3 consists of 17 residues. The CDR3 region is CASSLGGPGSRTDTQYF. CDR3 nucleotides: TGTGCCAGCAGTTTAGGTGGGCCTGGTTCACGCACAGATACGCAGTATTTT.

This clonotype was detected a few times. V usage is TRBV14 and J usage is TRBJ2-3, with TRBD2 identical over 11 bases. Unmatched junction bases numbered 4, after V lost 2 bases and J lost 3 bases. Per germline, CDR1 SGHDN and CDR2 FVKESK. This CDR3 has 16 residues. The CDR3 nucleotides read TGTGCCAGCAGCCAATGGACTAGCGGGCGGACAGATACGCAGTATTTT. Its protein is CASSQWTSGRTDTQYF.

This clonotype was detected many times. The chain uses TRBV6-6 and TRBJ1-4, with 8 bases aligning to TRBD1. The CDR3 is made up of 16 amino acids. In germline, CDR1 is MNHNY, CDR2 SVGAGI (reference sequence). The V segment lost 5 bases and the J segment 4 bases; nucleotides outside the gene matches: 9. Here the CDR3 DNA reads TGTGCCAGCAGTAAACAAAGGACAGGGTTTAATGAAAAACTGTTTTTT. It encodes CASSKQRTGFNEKLFF.

This clonotype was seen ten or more times. This rearrangement joins TRBV10-3 to TRBJ2-1; 9 nucleotides match TRBD1. J lost 6 bases, V lost 6 bases, and 0 bases had no gene match. CDR3 length: 12 amino acids. CDR1 is ENHRY, CDR2 SYGVKD, per germline. This chain's CDR3 is CAIRDRGNEQFF. CDR3 in DNA: TGTGCCATCAGGGACAGGGGCAATGAGCAGTTCTTC.

This clonotype was counted between two and nine times. Germline and junction disagree at one end, which may indicate a read error. The V and J genes are TRBV15 and TRBJ2-5; TRBD2 is a possible D gene (6 bases). CDR1 and CDR2 (germline): LNHNV, YYDKDF (reference sequence). The CDR3 extends over 13 amino acids. This CDR3 reads CATSRDPGEPVGF. For the CDR3, the DNA is TGTGCCACCAGCAGAGACCCGGGGGAGCCTGTGGGCTTC.

This clonotype was counted ten times or more. The chain uses TRBV7-2 and TRBJ2-3; D remains unclear. The V gene lost 5 bases and the J gene lost 7 bases, with 10 bases spanning the gap. CDR1 SGHTA and CDR2 FQGNSA come from the germline V gene. The CDR3 length is 12 residues. CDR3 sequence: CASSGERYTQYF. The CDR3 DNA reads as TGTGCCAGCAGCGGAGAACGTTATACGCAGTATTTT.

V is TRBV6-6 and J is TRBJ2-7; D gene ambiguous. Trimming pared 0 bases from V and 7 bases from J, leaving 4 bases between. CDR3 length: 11 amino acids. Germline-derived CDR1 and CDR2 are MNHNY and SVGAGI (reference sequence). For the CDR3, the DNA is TGTGCCAGCAGTTACTCCCAGGAGCAGTACTTC. Translation gives CASSYSQEQYF.

This clonotype was seen more than once but under ten times. This sequence joins TRBV20-1 and TRBJ2-3; maybe TRBD1 (6 bases). This CDR3 region has 16 residues. Trimming took 0 bases from V and 4 from J, leaving 17 bases between them. Germline V gene data show CDR1 as DFQATT and CDR2 as SNEGSKA (reference sequence). CDR3 protein: CSARDPGAGVADTQYF. The CDR3 DNA sequence: TGCAGTGCTAGAGATCCTGGGGCAGGGGTAGCAGATACGCAGTATTTT.

This chain connects TRBV9 to TRBJ1-3, with D unclear. Between the trimmed V and J ends, which lost 1 base and 8 bases, there was a span of 4 bases. Germline assignment: CDR1 SGDLS and CDR2 YYNGEE. The length of the CDR3 is 11 residues. The CDR3 reads CASSVSHTIYF. The DNA for the CDR3 is TGTGCCAGCAGCGTATCCCACACCATATATTTT.

This clonotype was seen only a few times. The chain carries TRBV19 and TRBJ2-3, with 8 bases that match TRBD2. The ends lost 3 bases at V and 1 base at J; junction bases unmatched: 6. CDR1 LNHDA and CDR2 SQIVND come from the germline V gene (reference sequence). The CDR3 covers 16 residues. CDR3 amino acids: CASSMLWREGTDTQYF. The CDR3 DNA sequence: TGTGCCAGTAGTATGCTTTGGCGGGAGGGCACAGATACGCAGTATTTT.

V usage is TRBV6-6 and J usage is TRBJ2-3; 7 nucleotides agree with TRBD1. CDR1 is MNHNY and CDR2 is SVGAGI in the germline V gene (reference sequence). With 2 bases clipped from V and 3 bases from J, the junction kept 2 bases outside the gene matches. The length of the CDR3 is 14 residues. The CDR3 spells CASSYATGTDTQYF. CDR3 coding DNA: TGTGCCAGCAGTTACGCGACAGGGACAGATACGCAGTATTTT.

Comments on this clonotype: Mismatch with germline at one junction end may stem from a read error. V gene TRBV11-2 combines with J gene TRBJ1-3, with no clear D. Germline loops: CDR1 SGHAT, CDR2 FQNNGV. CDR3 length: 16 residues. As DNA, the CDR3 is TGTGCCAGCAGCTTTCGAGACCTAAGCTCTGAAAACACCATATATTTT. This codes for CASSFRDLSSENTIYF.

This clonotype was detected ten times or more. The chain combines TRBV19 with TRBJ2-1; the D gene is possibly TRBD1 (5 bases). Deletions cut 1 base from V and 9 bases from J, with 19 bases between. CDR1 and CDR2 (germline): LNHDA, SQIVND (reference sequence). CDR3 length equals 16 residues. The chain's CDR3 is CASSIAPGATSAEQFF. The DNA of the CDR3 is TGTGCCAGTAGTATAGCTCCTGGGGCGACGTCGGCTGAGCAGTTCTTC.

A few counts support this clonotype. The chain combines TRBV18 with TRBJ2-1; 7 bases are shared with TRBD1. The V segment lost 3 bases and the J segment 2 bases; nucleotides outside the gene matches: 7. The CDR3 contains 16 residues. The V gene's germline CDR1 is KGHSH and CDR2 LQKENI. This CDR3 reads CASSPPLGGTYNEQFF. For the CDR3, the DNA is TGTGCCAGCTCACCCCCATTAGGGGGCACCTACAATGAGCAGTTCTTC. Based on the CDR3 plus reference TRBV18 and TRBJ2-1, the full variable domain is NAGVMQNPRHLVRRRGQEARLRCSPMKGHSHVYWYRQLPEEGLKFMVYLQKENIIDESGMPKERFSAEFPKEGPSILRIQQVVRGDSAAYFCASSPPLGGTYNEQFFGPGTRLTVL.